This T cell receptor beta chain was captured by sequencing in a study of neoadjuvant anti-PD-1 for oral cavity cancer. As for the study in general: Patients without progression received a fourth nivolumab dose around day 43, then surgical resection on days 50-56.

Six replicates per PBMC sample, mostly from roughly 0.45 ug of genomic DNA. Some clones are missing from TCRdb's copy, which holds only in-frame ones; the method was immunoSEQ multiplex PCR. The top ten clones hold around 3.7% of a sample with some 70,000 clones, approximately 85% of them seen once. Time point noted: after neoadjuvant nivolumab, at surgical resection. The specimen comprised PBMCs, sampled after nivolumab (anti-PD-1) treatment. This sequence was found in a person between 35 and 79 years old with oral cavity squamous cell carcinoma.

The chain's CDR3 is CASSSPREGPSYEQYF. The CDR3 DNA is TGTGCCAGCAGCTCCCCGCGGGAGGGCCCGTCCTACGAGCAGTACTTC. The V gene is TRBV7-9, the J gene TRBJ2-7; 9 nucleotides line up with TRBD2. This CDR3 comprises 16 residues. CDR1 is SEHNR and CDR2 is FQNEAQ in the germline V gene (reference sequence). Germline trimming cut 4 bases from V and 1 base from J; bases unmatched to any gene: 8.